Here is one T cell receptor (beta chain) with its context. The sample belongs to a study of OX40 agonist ivuxolimab in advanced cancers. In the study overall: Prior anti-PD-1, anti-PD-L1 or anti-CTLA-4 therapy was allowed; roughly 40% had some.

Only in-frame clones appear in the TCRdb table, and some are missing; sequencing was by immunoSEQ multiplex PCR. Among approximately 76,000 clones listed, approximately 89% were seen once. This CDR3 region has 16 residues. The origin of this receptor is an adult with an advanced solid tumor such as melanoma, head and neck, liver or kidney cancer. The sequences come from CD4+ or CD8+ T cells sorted from blood, collected in a trial of the OX40 agonist ivuxolimab. The rearrangement joins TRBV21-1 to TRBJ2-7; the table's D call TRBD1 went unverified against the DNA. TRBV21-1 is classified as a pseudogene. DNA of the CDR3: TGTGCCAGCAGCAAAGGCCGGACAGTCCGCTCCTACGAGCAGTACTTC. Amino acid sequence: CASSKGRTVRSYEQYF.